Listed here are 8 T cell receptor beta chains from one sample, sequenced in a study of identical twins. TCRdb independently ran MiXCR on the 5' RACE reads; one entry per CDR3 protein. The sample carries hundreds of thousands of distinct CDR3 sequences, 8.6% recorded once. The data also belong to a second study, concerning yellow fever vaccine responses in identical twins.

The sample comprised PBMCs. The receptor source for this set is a woman younger than 35 in good health.

This clonotype was counted ten times or more. Here the CDR3 reads CATSRGLAGGADTQYF. CDR3 coding DNA: TGTGCCACCAGCAGAGGACTAGCGGGAGGAGCAGATACGCAGTATTTT. V and J are TRBV15 and TRBJ2-3, with 13 bases aligning to TRBD2. The CDR3 consists of 16 residues. CDR1 LNHNV and CDR2 YYDKDF come from the germline V gene (reference sequence). V lost 1 base to trimming and J lost 4 bases; unmatched junction nucleotides: 2.

This clonotype came up many times. V is TRBV5-6 and J is TRBJ2-1; D is ambiguous. Trimming removed 0 bases from V and 8 bases from J, with 15 bases in between. The CDR3 extends over 15 amino acids. Germline loops: CDR1 SGHDT, CDR2 YYEEEE. The chain's CDR3 is CASSLVTQPHHEQFF. The CDR3 DNA reads as TGTGCCAGCAGCTTGGTTACTCAGCCACACCATGAGCAGTTCTTC.

V gene TRBV27 combines with J gene TRBJ1-6; D call uncertain. The germline V gene has CDR1 MNHEY and CDR2 SMNVEV (reference sequence). V was shortened by 6 bases and J by 7 bases, with 13 bases between the two germline ends. CDR3 size: 14 residues. The chain's CDR3 is CASSPRAGNSPLHF. The CDR3, as DNA: TGTGCCAGCAGCCCCCGGGCGGGCAATTCACCCCTCCACTTT.

J is TRBJ1-2 and V is TRBV5-5, with D unresolved. Germline V gives CDR1 SGHKS, CDR2 YYEKEE (reference sequence). Trimming took 9 bases from V and 7 from J, leaving 19 bases between them. This CDR3 contains 13 residues. The CDR3 DNA reads TGTGCCATGGGCCCCGGGCTCCTCTGTGGCTACACCTTC. This translates into CAMGPGLLCGYTF.

The sample holds many counts of this clonotype. The V gene is TRBV6-2 or TRBV6-3, the J gene TRBJ1-4; D remains unclear. Looked up from germline, CDR1 is MNHEY and CDR2 is SVGEGT. The V end was cut by 2 bases, the J end by 4 bases, with 20 bases between. The CDR3 totals 18 residues. CDR3 coding DNA: TGTGCCAGCAGTTACCCCCGCTTCCGCGCCGGGAATAATGAAAAACTGTTTTTT. Amino acids: CASSYPRFRAGNNEKLFF.

This clonotype came up many times. The CDR3 region is CASSFSGTPYYEQYF. The CDR3 DNA sequence: TGTGCCAGCAGTTTTTCCGGGACCCCGTACTACGAGCAGTACTTC. This chain connects TRBV12-3 or TRBV12-4 to TRBJ2-7, with D perhaps assigned TRBD1 or TRBD2 (5 bases each). Deletions cut 3 bases from V and 3 bases from J, with 15 bases between. There are 15 residues in the CDR3.

This rearrangement joins TRBV5-1 to TRBJ2-7; possible D gene TRBD2, 5 bases. V was pared by 5 bases and J by 1 base, with 13 bases between. Germline values: CDR1 SGHRS, CDR2 YFSETQ. This CDR3 contains 14 residues. The CDR3 DNA follows: TGCGCCAGCAGTTATGACACGGGATCCTACGAGCAGTACTTC. Translated, it gives CASSYDTGSYEQYF.

This clonotype was counted a few times. This sequence joins TRBV20-1 and TRBJ2-1; 12 bases line up with TRBD2. The germline gives CDR1 DFQATT, CDR2 SNEGSKA (reference sequence). The CDR3 covers 13 residues. The V segment lost 6 bases and the J segment 9 bases; nucleotides outside the gene matches: 6. The CDR3 sequence is CSARTSGNSEQFF. CDR3 bases: TGCAGTGCCCGGACTAGCGGGAATAGTGAGCAGTTCTTC.